The 6 T cell receptor beta chains presented below share a single source sample, sequenced in a study of blood T cell repertoires in COVID-19. The method was immunoSEQ multiplex PCR; TCRdb's version includes in-frame clones alone and lacks a portion of them. The data hold some 29,000 clones, with 80% to 90% observed a single time. The specimen sequenced was peripheral blood. The receptors here all came from a woman aged 80 or older with COVID-19, enrolled during active disease.

The chain carries TRBV13 and TRBJ2-5; 8 positions match TRBD2. CDR1 is PRHDT and CDR2 is FYEKMQ in the germline V gene (reference sequence). Unmatched junction bases numbered 9, after V lost 5 bases and J lost 1 base. The CDR3 has 16 residues. The CDR3 loop is CASSRLGGAPQETQYF. DNA for the CDR3: TGTGCCAGCAGCCGACTCGGGGGGGCGCCCCAAGAGACCCAGTACTTC.

The J gene is TRBJ1-1, the V gene TRBV6-4, with D possibly matching TRBD1 (6 bases). Germline V gives CDR1 MRHNA, CDR2 SNTAGT. With 3 bases removed from V and 1 base from J, the gap between germline ends came to 6 bases. The CDR3 totals 13 residues. In DNA, the CDR3 is TGTGCCAGCAGTGAACAGGGGAACACTGAAGCTTTCTTT. It encodes CASSEQGNTEAFF.

This clone was observed a handful of times. The chain carries TRBV15 and TRBJ2-1; TRBD2 matches 7 bases. V shed 2 bases and J 10 bases; nucleotides not matched to a gene: 5. The CDR3 totals 13 residues. Per germline, CDR1 LNHNV and CDR2 YYDKDF (reference sequence). The DNA of the CDR3 is TGTGCCACCAGCAGAAATAGCGGGTACGAGCAGTTCTTC. This codes for CATSRNSGYEQFF.

Only one count was recorded for this clone. The rearrangement joins TRBV6-6 to TRBJ2-7, with 10 bases matching TRBD1. The CDR3 has 15 residues. The V gene's germline CDR1 is MNHNY and CDR2 SVGAGI (reference sequence). V shed 6 bases and J 2 bases; nucleotides not matched to a gene: 7. Here the CDR3 reads CASSTTGTGAYEQYF. CDR3 bases: TGTGCCAGCAGCACGACCGGGACAGGGGCCTACGAGCAGTACTTC.

The chain combines TRBV7-9 with TRBJ2-7; D call uncertain. The CDR3 loop spans 14 amino acids. Germline V CDR1 and CDR2: SEHNR, FQNEAQ (reference sequence). Trimming removed 1 base from V and 2 bases from J, with 9 bases in between. The CDR3 reads CASSLESPTYEQYF. CDR3 bases: TGTGCCAGCAGCTTAGAAAGCCCGACCTACGAGCAGTACTTC.

This clone occurred a few times. V and J are TRBV19 and TRBJ1-5; the D gene is possibly TRBD1 (6 bases). V was cut by 4 bases and J by 4 bases, with 11 bases left in between. The CDR3 loop spans 14 amino acids. Germline lookup yields CDR1 LNHDA and CDR2 SQIVND (reference sequence). The CDR3 DNA is TGTGCCAGTAGTAACGACAGGCCTAATCAGCCCCAGCATTTT. Translated, it gives CASSNDRPNQPQHF.